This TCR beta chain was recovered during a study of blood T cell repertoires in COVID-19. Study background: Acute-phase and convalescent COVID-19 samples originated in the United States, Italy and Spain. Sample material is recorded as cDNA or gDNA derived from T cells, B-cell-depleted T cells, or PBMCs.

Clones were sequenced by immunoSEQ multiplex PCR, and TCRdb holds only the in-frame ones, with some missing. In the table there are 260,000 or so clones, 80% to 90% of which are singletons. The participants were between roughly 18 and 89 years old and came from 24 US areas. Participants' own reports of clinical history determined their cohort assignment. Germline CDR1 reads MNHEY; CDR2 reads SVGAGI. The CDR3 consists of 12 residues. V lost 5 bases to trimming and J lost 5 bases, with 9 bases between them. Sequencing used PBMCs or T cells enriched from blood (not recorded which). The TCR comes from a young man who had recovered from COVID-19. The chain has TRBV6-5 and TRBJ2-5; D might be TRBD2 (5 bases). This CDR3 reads CASSHGVETQYF. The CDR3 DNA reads TGTGCCAGCAGTCACGGGGTGGAGACCCAGTACTTC.